This TCR beta chain was recorded in a study of blood T cell repertoires in COVID-19. Study summary: The United States, Italy and Spain supplied acute and convalescent COVID-19 samples. PBMCs, B-cell-depleted T cells, or T cells were the source of the cDNA or gDNA that made up the material.

The count of this clone is one. In the study's own analysis: Estimation of nucleated cell counts relied on the amplification of reference gene primers. The protocol was immunoSEQ multiplex PCR, while the TCRdb copy is restricted to in-frame clones and leaves out a portion. That table supplies the V and J calls and clone size; D and trimming were determined from the DNA. In the table there are approximately 100,000 clones, around four fifths of which are singletons. Germline loops: CDR1 DFQATT, CDR2 SNEGSKA (reference sequence). Deletions cut 3 bases from V and 1 base from J, with 9 bases between. The CDR3 runs 13 residues.

This chain uses TRBV20-1 with TRBJ1-1; the D gene is possibly TRBD1 (6 bases). The sequenced sample was peripheral blood. This TCR was recovered from a human donor in a cohort sampled during active COVID-19. CDR3 DNA: TGCAGTGCTAGTGGGGGGCCGAACACTGAAGCTTTCTTT. Translating gives CSASGGPNTEAFF.